These 22 T cell receptor beta chains were sequenced from one sample in a study of T-cell memory formation after mild COVID-19. TCRdb itself ran the 5' RACE reads through MiXCR, one entry per CDR3 protein. In the table there are hundreds of thousands of distinct CDR3 sequences, roughly 24% of which are singletons. The source material was PBMCs or a T cell subset sorted from them (not recorded which). The receptors originated from an adult woman who had mild COVID-19 (a few samples of this study predate the infection). Cell type and time point are not known.

The chain uses TRBV29-1 and TRBJ2-5; 9 bases match TRBD2. Per germline, CDR1 SQVTM and CDR2 ANQGSEA. The ends lost 3 bases at V and 5 bases at J; junction bases unmatched: 7. The CDR3 extends over 14 amino acids. The CDR3 region is CSVELAGWLETQYF. The CDR3, as DNA: TGCAGCGTTGAGCTAGCGGGGTGGTTGGAGACCCAGTACTTC.

V and J are TRBV27 and TRBJ1-1; D is uncertain. The CDR3 runs to 15 residues. V dropped 0 bases and J dropped 8 bases, with 16 bases sitting between them. CDR1 is MNHEY, CDR2 SMNVEV, per germline (reference sequence). CDR3 nucleotides: TGTGCCAGCAGTTTATCGATGCACTTCGGTGGGGAAGCTTTCTTT. Translation gives CASSLSMHFGGEAFF.

The J gene is TRBJ1-5, the V gene TRBV18; TRBD1 aligns across 10 bases. The CDR3 contains 16 residues. Germline V CDR1 and CDR2: KGHSH, LQKENI. The trim removed 6 bases at V and 3 bases at J, leaving 8 bases unmatched. CDR3 sequence reads: CASSPTGTGVNQPQHF. The CDR3, as DNA: TGTGCCAGCTCTCCTACCGGGACAGGGGTCAATCAGCCCCAGCATTTT.

The V gene is TRBV5-1, the J gene TRBJ2-5, with TRBD2 matching over 7 bases. V dropped 1 base and J dropped 2; count of bases not matched to a gene: 5. The CDR3 extends over 15 amino acids. The germline V gene has CDR1 SGHRS and CDR2 YFSETQ. As DNA, the CDR3 is TGCGCCAGCAGCTTGCTACAGCGGGGACAAGAGACCCAGTACTTC. Translating gives CASSLLQRGQETQYF. The full variable domain, in which reference TRBV5-1 and TRBJ2-5 provide the parts outside the CDR3, is KAGVTQTPRYLIKTRGQQVTLSCSPISGHRSVSWYQQTPGQGLQFLFEYFSETQRNKGNFPGRFSGRQFSNSRSEMNVSTLELGDSALYLCASSLLQRGQETQYFGPGTRLLVL.

J is TRBJ1-2 and V is TRBV11-1; D call uncertain. The V end lost 0 bases, the J end lost 8 bases, and 10 bases lay between the germline ends. The CDR3 has 13 residues. The germline gives CDR1 SGHAT, CDR2 FQDESV (reference sequence). Here the CDR3 reads CASSLAGWEGYTF. The DNA of the CDR3 is TGTGCCAGCAGCTTAGCTGGTTGGGAAGGCTACACCTTC.

This clonotype has just a few counts. The CDR3 sequence: CASSQSPAMGQFEAFF. The CDR3 nucleotides read TGTGCCAGCAGCCAAAGTCCGGCAATGGGTCAGTTTGAAGCTTTCTTT. The chain couples TRBV3-1 to TRBJ1-1; no reliable D call. Germline CDR1 reads LGHDT; CDR2 reads YNNKEL (reference sequence). Trimming took off 2 bases at V and 7 bases at J, with 20 bases between the two ends. There are 16 residues in the CDR3.

This clonotype was found a few times. V and J are TRBV7-8 and TRBJ2-5; D gene ambiguous. This CDR3 spans 15 amino acids. V lost 1 base to trimming and J lost 4 bases, with 13 bases between them. CDR1 and CDR2 from the germline V gene are SGHVS and FQNEAQ. The CDR3 nucleotides are TGTGCCAGCAGCTTAGTCCTGTCACGAGTAGAGACCCAGTACTTC. Protein: CASSLVLSRVETQYF. Full variable domain (remainder filled in from reference TRBV7-8 and TRBJ2-5): GAGVSQSPRYKVAKRGQDVALRCDPISGHVSLFWYQQALGQGPEFLTYFQNEAQLDKSGLPSDRFFAERPEGSVSTLKIQRTQQEDSAVYLCASSLVLSRVETQYFGPGTRLLVL.

This clonotype appeared a few times. The chain is built from TRBV20-1 and TRBJ2-7; D ambiguous. The CDR3 consists of 13 residues. Per the germline V gene, CDR1 is DFQATT and CDR2 is SNEGSKA (reference sequence). The V end was cut by 3 bases, the J end by 2 bases, with 11 bases between. This CDR3 is CSARTDAPYEQYF. CDR3 bases: TGCAGTGCTAGGACTGACGCTCCCTACGAGCAGTACTTC.

This rearrangement joins TRBV9 to TRBJ1-1, with D possibly being TRBD1 (5 bases). Germline V gene sequence: CDR1 SGDLS, CDR2 YYNGEE. This CDR3 spans 13 amino acids. V was clipped by 0 bases and J by 6 bases, with 9 bases between them. The CDR3 nucleotides read TGTGCCAGCAGCGTAGAGGGGAAGTCTGAAGCTTTCTTT. As protein: CASSVEGKSEAFF.

This chain joins TRBV6-1 and TRBJ1-6, with a weak D call TRBD1 (5 bases). The CDR3 runs to 13 residues. Germline V gene lookup returns CDR1 MNHNS and CDR2 SASEGT. Trimming took off 6 bases at V and 9 bases at J, with 12 bases between the two ends. CDR3 sequence: CASRVGHGSPLHF. The CDR3, as DNA: TGTGCCAGCAGGGTCGGACATGGTTCACCCCTCCACTTT.

This chain links TRBV12-3 or TRBV12-4 with TRBJ2-7, with 8 bases aligning to TRBD1. The junction had 10 bases not matched to a gene; V was cut back by 5 bases and J by 4 bases. The CDR3 is 15 amino acids. For the CDR3, the DNA is TGTGCCAGCAGTACCAAGGGACAGGCGGAGTACGAGCAGTACTTC. This sequence encodes CASSTKGQAEYEQYF.

V gene TRBV23-1 combines with J gene TRBJ2-7; tentative D call: TRBD2 (7 bases). TRBV23-1 is an ORF for which the function is uncertain. The CDR3 is made up of 13 amino acids. Trimming took 10 bases from V and 2 from J, leaving 15 bases between them. The chain's CDR3 is CAIRGAATYEQYF. Here the CDR3 DNA reads TGCGCCATACGGGGGGCAGCTACCTACGAGCAGTACTTC.

This chain joins TRBV6-5 and TRBJ2-3; D might be TRBD2 (6 bases). V was trimmed by 0 bases and J by 0 bases, leaving 7 bases between them. CDR1 and CDR2 from the germline V gene are MNHEY and SVGAGI. There are 15 residues in the CDR3. CDR3 coding DNA: TGTGCCAGCAGTTACTCGCGGGGTAGCACAGATACGCAGTATTTT. Protein product: CASSYSRGSTDTQYF.

This clonotype was seen once. This chain uses TRBV5-6 with TRBJ2-7; possibly TRBD1 for D (7 bases). The CDR3 is 15 amino acids. From germline, CDR1 is SGHDT and CDR2 YYEEEE. Trimming removed 1 base from V and 5 bases from J, with 16 bases in between. The CDR3 sequence is CASSLYLGRGDEQYF. In DNA form, the CDR3 reads TGTGCCAGCAGCTTGTATCTGGGCAGGGGGGACGAGCAGTACTTC.

In this sample, this clonotype turned up a few times. The chain carries TRBV7-2 and TRBJ2-2, with TRBD1 as a possible D gene (5 bases). CDR3 length: 15 amino acids. The V end lost 3 bases, the J end lost 5 bases, and 13 bases lay between the germline ends. CDR1 is SGHTA, CDR2 FQGNSA, per germline. The CDR3 sequence: CASSLTRQRTGELFF. The CDR3 DNA follows: TGTGCCAGCAGCTTGACAAGACAGAGGACCGGGGAGCTGTTTTTT.

The genes are TRBV18 and TRBJ2-7, with 8 bases matching TRBD1. This CDR3 contains 14 residues. J gave up 3 bases and V 3 bases, and 4 bases lay outside the gene matches. Germline CDR1 KGHSH, CDR2 LQKENI. The CDR3 DNA reads as TGTGCCAGCTCACCGGGACAGGTTTTCTACGAGCAGTACTTC. Protein sequence: CASSPGQVFYEQYF.

This clonotype was seen a few times. This chain uses TRBV7-9 with TRBJ2-7; 13 positions agree with TRBD2. CDR1 SEHNR and CDR2 FQNEAQ come from the germline V gene (reference sequence). V was pared by 5 bases and J by 2 bases, with 3 bases of the junction left unmatched. The CDR3 covers 15 residues. CDR3 DNA sequence: TGTGCCAGCAGCGATACTAGCGGGAGGGCCTACGAGCAGTACTTC. Amino acids: CASSDTSGRAYEQYF.

The V call is TRBV10-3, the J call TRBJ2-7; weak D call: TRBD2 (6 bases). The V and J ends lost 0 bases and 2 bases respectively, with 11 bases between them. The CDR3 totals 15 residues. Germline CDR1 and CDR2: ENHRY and SYGVKD. The CDR3 is CAISESSGPPYEQYF. The CDR3 DNA reads as TGTGCCATCAGTGAGTCGAGCGGGCCCCCCTACGAGCAGTACTTC.

V and J are TRBV3-1 and TRBJ2-6; possible D gene TRBD2, 5 bases. V was cut by 10 bases and J by 2 bases, with 9 bases left in between. This CDR3 spans 13 amino acids. From germline, CDR1 is LGHDT and CDR2 YNNKEL (reference sequence). DNA of the CDR3: TGTGCCACCGCCGGGACTGGGGCCAACGTCCTGACTTTC. Translated: CATAGTGANVLTF.

This clonotype showed up just a few times. The chain is built from TRBV30 and TRBJ1-2, with 8 nucleotides matching TRBD1. V gave up 2 bases and J gave up 4 bases; unmatched junction bases: 9. The CDR3 covers 15 residues. Germline V gene data show CDR1 as GTSNPN and CDR2 as SVGIG (reference sequence). CDR3 region: CAWSSPRTGGYGYTF. DNA of the CDR3: TGTGCCTGGAGTTCTCCCCGAACAGGGGGCTATGGCTACACCTTC.

This clonotype was picked up a small number of times. The rearrangement links TRBV29-1 to TRBJ2-7, with D possibly TRBD1 on 5 matching bases. This CDR3 has 13 amino acids. Trimming pared 3 bases from V and 2 bases from J, leaving 11 bases between. Germline V gene data show CDR1 as SQVTM and CDR2 as ANQGSEA. The CDR3 sequence: CSVDGTGTYEQYF. The CDR3 DNA reads as TGCAGCGTTGATGGAACAGGAACCTACGAGCAGTACTTC.

V is TRBV6-4 and J is TRBJ2-3; the match to TRBD2 covers 10 bases. J gave up 2 bases and V 2 bases, and 1 base lay outside the gene matches. CDR3 length: 15 amino acids. Germline V gene data show CDR1 as MRHNA and CDR2 as SNTAGT. DNA of the CDR3: TGTGCCAGCAGTGACAGCGGGGGGGCCACAGATACGCAGTATTTT. Translation: CASSDSGGATDTQYF.